The 20 T cell receptor beta chains in this list originate from one sample, sequenced in a study of T cells in Graves' hyperthyroidism and ophthalmopathy. Authors of the study amplified TCR beta CDR3 regions from RNA transcripts. Carried out on the TCR CDR3, a first-round RT-PCR used the HTBI primer set. TCRdb ran MiXCR on the multiplex PCR reads and lists one entry per CDR3 protein. The table includes around 190,000 distinct CDR3 sequences, approximately 15% detected once. The sample comprised blood. The receptor set was obtained from a woman in her forties or fifties with Graves' hyperthyroidism.

The chain employs TRBV6-1 and TRBJ1-1, with 7 nucleotides matching TRBD1. V gave up 9 bases and J gave up 1 base; unmatched junction bases: 2. The CDR3 consists of 12 residues. Germline V gives CDR1 MNHNS, CDR2 SASEGT. CDR3 coding DNA: TGTGCCAGTCGGACAGGGAACACTGAAGCTTTCTTT. It specifies CASRTGNTEAFF.

The chain couples TRBV4-2 to TRBJ1-6; 7 bases fit TRBD1. The CDR3 spans 17 residues. Germline CDR1 is LGHNA and CDR2 is YNFKEQ. With V trimmed by 0 bases and J by 9 bases, 11 bases remained unmatched. Here the CDR3 DNA reads TGTGCCAGCAGCCAAGATAGCCCGATGAGACAGGGTTCACCCCTCCACTTT. This gives the protein CASSQDSPMRQGSPLHF.

The chain joins TRBV28 to TRBJ2-1; no clear D gene. There are 14 residues in the CDR3. The germline V and J ends were trimmed by 4 bases and 4 bases, with 11 bases remaining between them. The germline gives CDR1 MDHEN, CDR2 SYDVKM. CDR3 sequence reads: CASSSRDFYNEQFF. The CDR3 coding sequence is TGTGCCAGCAGTTCGCGAGACTTTTACAATGAGCAGTTCTTC.

The gene calls are TRBV27 and TRBJ1-5; perhaps TRBD1 as D (6 bases). The germline CDR1 and CDR2 sequences are MNHEY and SMNVEV (reference sequence). The length of the CDR3 is 16 residues. Trimming left V 4 bases short and J 0 bases short, with 13 bases between. CDR3 sequence: CASSSPARGSNQPQHF. The CDR3 DNA follows: TGTGCCAGCAGTTCCCCGGCCAGGGGTAGCAATCAGCCCCAGCATTTT.

This clonotype was seen ten or more times. V gene TRBV6-1 combines with J gene TRBJ2-7; D remains unclear. Germline V gives CDR1 MNHNS, CDR2 SASEGT. CDR3 length: 12 residues. Deletions cut 4 bases from V and 4 bases from J, with 8 bases between. The CDR3 sequence: CASSAGFYEQYF. The CDR3 DNA reads TGTGCCAGCAGTGCTGGGTTTTACGAGCAGTACTTC.

This clonotype was observed at least ten times. J is TRBJ2-1 and V is TRBV5-1; 12 bases map to TRBD1. CDR1 is SGHRS and CDR2 is YFSETQ in the germline V gene. The CDR3 loop spans 15 amino acids. The V gene end was trimmed by 3 bases and the J gene end by 10 bases; junction bases not matched to a gene: 8. The CDR3 sequence: CASSYGTGGQREQFF. CDR3 nucleotide sequence: TGCGCCAGCAGCTACGGGACAGGGGGCCAGAGAGAGCAGTTCTTC.

There are many counts of this clonotype. This chain links TRBV27 with TRBJ2-1, with D possibly matching TRBD2 (6 bases). The CDR3 spans 15 residues. V lost 5 bases and J 6 bases, leaving 17 bases between the germline ends. CDR1 is MNHEY, CDR2 SMNVEV, per germline (reference sequence). In nucleotides, the CDR3 is TGTGCCAGCAGTCCTTTGACTAGTCCCCCCAATGAGCAGTTCTTC. Amino acids: CASSPLTSPPNEQFF.

As concerns this clonotype: Possible read error: a much larger clone is one base away. The V gene is TRBV7-9, the J gene TRBJ1-5, with 7 bases aligning to TRBD1. CDR1 is SEHNR and CDR2 is FQNEAQ in the germline V gene (reference sequence). The CDR3 is 14 residues long. Trimming cost V 5 bases and J 3 bases; bases outside gene matches: 4. The CDR3: CASSTGTVNQPQHF. The CDR3 DNA is TGTGCCAGCAGCACCGGGACAGTCAATCAGCCCCAGCATTTT.

The sample holds a few counts of this clonotype. This chain links TRBV4-3 with TRBJ1-6; TRBD1 matches 7 bases. Unmatched junction bases numbered 5, after V lost 3 bases and J lost 0 bases. There are 17 residues in the CDR3. The germline CDR1 and CDR2 sequences are LGHNA and YSLEER. CDR3 in DNA: TGCGCCAGCAGCCAGAGCCGACAGGGCTCCTATAATTCACCCCTCCACTTT. As protein: CASSQSRQGSYNSPLHF.

As concerns this clonotype: A read error is possible here, since a much larger clone lies one base away. The final CDR3 position lacks the conserved phenylalanine or tryptophan, pointing to a likely read error. The rearrangement links TRBV2 to TRBJ1-5; 7 bases fit TRBD1. The CDR3 loop spans 12 amino acids. V shed 5 bases, J shed 9 bases, and the junction held 4 bases outside the gene matches. The germline V gene has CDR1 SNHLY and CDR2 FYNNEI. CDR3 in amino acids: CASSIRDRPQHL. The CDR3 nucleotides read TGTGCCAGCAGTATCCGGGACAGGCCCCAGCATCTT.

This clonotype was observed at least ten times. The J gene is TRBJ2-2, the V gene TRBV12-3 or TRBV12-4, with 8 bases matching TRBD2. CDR3 length equals 16 residues. Unmatched junction bases numbered 11, after V lost 5 bases and J lost 6 bases. The CDR3 spells CASSGPGGGISGELFF. In DNA form, the CDR3 reads TGTGCCAGCAGTGGCCCGGGCGGGGGGATCTCCGGGGAGCTGTTTTTT.

This clonotype was detected only a few times. The V call is TRBV27, the J call TRBJ1-2; TRBD1 agrees at 7 bases. CDR1 is MNHEY and CDR2 is SMNVEV in the germline V gene (reference sequence). J gave up 2 bases and V 3 bases, and 3 bases lay outside the gene matches. The CDR3 covers 14 residues. The CDR3 sequence: CASSFSGGNYGYTF. DNA for the CDR3: TGTGCCAGCAGTTTTTCAGGGGGGAACTATGGCTACACCTTC.

At least ten counts were recorded for this clonotype. This chain uses TRBV18 with TRBJ2-4; D is unresolved. CDR3 length: 13 amino acids. The V and J ends lost 3 bases and 9 bases respectively, with 12 bases between them. Looked up from germline, CDR1 is KGHSH and CDR2 is LQKENI. The CDR3 reads CASSPGSSRIQYF. The DNA for the CDR3 is TGTGCCAGCTCACCGGGGTCAAGTCGCATTCAGTACTTC.

This clonotype is a singleton in its sample. The chain couples TRBV29-1 to TRBJ2-2; 7 bases are a match to TRBD1. The CDR3 consists of 14 residues. Trimming at V came to 8 bases and at J to 1 base, leaving 7 bases not matched to a gene. Per the germline V gene, CDR1 is SQVTM and CDR2 is ANQGSEA. In DNA, the CDR3 is TGCAGCACGTCAGGGGGTCAGAACACCGGGGAGCTGTTTTTT. This translates into CSTSGGQNTGELFF.

This clonotype occurred many times. The genes are TRBV28 and TRBJ1-3; maybe TRBD1 (6 bases). The CDR3 totals 15 residues. Trimming removed 3 bases from V and 2 bases from J, with 11 bases in between. CDR1 and CDR2 (germline): MDHEN, SYDVKM. This CDR3 reads CASSFSGDAGNTIYF. The CDR3 coding sequence is TGTGCCAGCAGTTTTTCAGGGGACGCTGGAAACACCATATATTTT.

In its sample, this clonotype was seen a few times. The chain uses TRBV6-1 and TRBJ1-5; D remains unclear. The germline V and J ends were trimmed by 5 bases and 8 bases, with 25 bases remaining between them. The CDR3 is 17 amino acids. CDR1 and CDR2 from the germline V gene are MNHNS and SASEGT. CDR3 nucleotide sequence: TGTGCCAGCAGTAATATATATGACGGGTTAACGGGTAAGCCCCAGCATTTT. Translated: CASSNIYDGLTGKPQHF.

This sequence joins TRBV24-1 and TRBJ1-2; D gene ambiguous. The CDR3 sequence is 14 residues long. Germline CDR1 reads KGHDR; CDR2 reads SFDVKD. V was pared by 4 bases and J by 2 bases, with 10 bases between. In nucleotides, the CDR3 is TGTGCCACCAGTGACTCTGGACGGAACTATGGCTACACCTTC. Amino acid sequence: CATSDSGRNYGYTF.

CDR3 region: CASGLSRGGYETQYF. The DNA of the CDR3 is TGTGCCAGCGGTCTTTCCAGGGGCGGTTACGAGACCCAGTACTTC. The V gene is TRBV28, the J gene TRBJ2-5, with D possibly being TRBD1 (6 bases). CDR3 length: 15 residues. CDR1 and CDR2 from the germline V gene are MDHEN and SYDVKM. V shed 8 bases and J shed 5 bases, with 21 bases lying between them.

This clonotype has just one count. No conserved phenylalanine or tryptophan is present at the end of the CDR3, so a read error is the likely explanation. V and J are TRBV2 and TRBJ2-7; perhaps TRBD2 as D (6 bases). CDR3 length: 15 residues. The germline V gene has CDR1 SNHLY and CDR2 FYNNEI. The CDR3 DNA is TGTGTCAGCAGAGGGGACTCATCCAAATCCTACGAGCAGTACCTC. It codes for CVSRGDSSKSYEQYL.

This clonotype appeared many times. This rearrangement joins TRBV5-1 to TRBJ1-1; 8 bases match TRBD1. Per the germline V gene, CDR1 is SGHRS and CDR2 is YFSETQ. The CDR3 loop spans 15 amino acids. Trimming removed 3 bases from V and 1 base from J; junction bases left unmatched: 5. This CDR3 is CASSSTGQGNTEAFF. The DNA of the CDR3 is TGCGCCAGCAGCTCGACAGGACAGGGGAACACTGAAGCTTTCTTT. Full variable domain (missing parts from reference TRBV5-1 and TRBJ1-1): KAGVTQTPRYLIKTRGQQVTLSCSPISGHRSVSWYQQTPGQGLQFLFEYFSETQRNKGNFPGRFSGRQFSNSRSEMNVSTLELGDSALYLCASSSTGQGNTEAFFGQGTRLTVV.